These 28 T cell receptor beta chains share one sample of origin, sequenced in a study of T-cell reconstitution after alpha-beta-depleted transplantation in children. TCRbeta library preparation incorporated unique molecular identifiers. TCRdb ran MiXCR on the PCR reads and lists one entry per CDR3 protein. This sample carries about 230,000 distinct CDR3 sequences, over 9.5% of them seen once, and the ten largest clones take over 4.5%. Sequenced material: PBMCs from the stem cell graft donor, taken from the stem cell graft. These receptors were taken from a human donor who donated a stem cell graft to a child with SCID.

This clonotype has ten or more counts. The chain uses TRBV20-1 and TRBJ2-1; 10 nucleotides match TRBD2. Germline V gives CDR1 DFQATT, CDR2 SNEGSKA (reference sequence). CDR3 length: 15 amino acids. Trimming cost V 3 bases and J 9 bases; bases outside gene matches: 11. The CDR3 region is CSASSGLAGVPEQFF. DNA of the CDR3: TGCAGTGCTAGTTCTGGGCTAGCGGGGGTACCTGAGCAGTTCTTC.

Ten or more counts support this clonotype. The J gene is TRBJ2-3, the V gene TRBV9; D perhaps matches TRBD2 (7 bases). CDR1 and CDR2 (germline): SGDLS, YYNGEE. This CDR3 is built from 15 residues. V shed 4 bases and J shed 4 bases, with 16 bases lying between them. CDR3 sequence reads: CASSFRTGGPDTQYF. The CDR3 DNA reads TGTGCCAGCAGCTTTAGAACGGGGGGCCCAGATACGCAGTATTTT.

In this sample, this clonotype turned up many times. V gene TRBV20-1 combines with J gene TRBJ2-1; the match to TRBD2 covers 11 bases. The V gene end was trimmed by 5 bases and the J gene end by 4 bases; junction bases not matched to a gene: 7. Germline CDR1 reads DFQATT; CDR2 reads SNEGSKA (reference sequence). This CDR3 comprises 15 residues. In DNA form, the CDR3 reads TGCAGTGCTCAAGTAACTAGCGGGGGTTACAATGAGCAGTTCTTC. It specifies CSAQVTSGGYNEQFF.

In this sample, this clonotype turned up many times. Written as DNA, the CDR3 is TGTGCCAGCAGTCCCACAGGGACCAATAACTACGAGCAGTACTTC. It is translated as CASSPTGTNNYEQYF. The chain couples TRBV12-3 or TRBV12-4 to TRBJ2-7; D might be TRBD1 (6 bases). The CDR3 has 15 residues. V lost 5 bases to trimming and J lost 3 bases, with 17 bases between them.

In this sample, this clonotype turned up many times. V gene TRBV5-1 combines with J gene TRBJ2-3, with 10 positions matching TRBD2. The trim removed 0 bases at V and 6 bases at J, leaving 7 bases unmatched. This CDR3 is built from 16 residues. The germline V gene has CDR1 SGHRS and CDR2 YFSETQ. DNA of the CDR3: TGCGCCAGCAGCTTGGAATCTAGCGGGGGTTCGGATACGCAGTATTTT. Amino acids: CASSLESSGGSDTQYF.

This clonotype was observed many times. The chain has TRBV12-3 or TRBV12-4 and TRBJ2-7; 8 bases are shared with TRBD1. The junction had 9 bases not matched to a gene; V was cut back by 5 bases and J by 9 bases. This CDR3 region has 13 residues. Here the CDR3 reads CASSGTGLKGQYF. In nucleotides, the CDR3 is TGTGCCAGCAGTGGGACAGGACTAAAAGGGCAGTACTTC.

The rearrangement uses TRBV6-2 or TRBV6-3 and TRBJ2-3; D is undetermined. This CDR3 has 14 residues. Germline-derived CDR1 and CDR2 are MNHEY and SVGEGT. V dropped 6 bases and J dropped 3 bases, with 13 bases sitting between them. The CDR3 nucleotides read TGTGCCAGCAGGGTTGACGGTAGGACAGATACGCAGTATTTT. Translating it yields CASRVDGRTDTQYF.

In its sample, this clonotype was seen many times. The chain is built from TRBV6-5 and TRBJ2-7; D gene ambiguous. This CDR3 has 12 amino acids. Germline V gene sequence: CDR1 MNHEY, CDR2 SVGAGI. V was pared by 6 bases and J by 6 bases, with 12 bases between. The CDR3 region has the DNA TGTGCCAGCAGCTACACTCGCGGCGAGCAGTACTTC. This translates into CASSYTRGEQYF.

This clonotype has only a few counts. The chain links TRBV12-3 or TRBV12-4 to TRBJ1-3; D ambiguous. The CDR3 loop spans 13 amino acids. V was shortened by 4 bases and J by 1 base, with 5 bases between the two germline ends. CDR3 coding DNA: TGTGCCAGCAGTTATGTATCTGGAAACACCATATATTTT. Amino acid sequence: CASSYVSGNTIYF.

In its sample, this clonotype was seen a few times. The genes are TRBV7-9 and TRBJ2-2; tentatively, D is TRBD2 (5 bases). The germline V and J ends were trimmed by 3 bases and 2 bases, with 7 bases remaining between them. The CDR3 loop spans 14 amino acids. Germline CDR1 SEHNR, CDR2 FQNEAQ (reference sequence). CDR3 sequence reads: CASSLGVNTGELFF. CDR3 DNA sequence: TGTGCCAGCAGCTTGGGAGTAAACACCGGGGAGCTGTTTTTT.

The genes are TRBV6-1 and TRBJ1-4, with D uncertain. Germline CDR1 is MNHNS and CDR2 is SASEGT. Trimming took 8 bases from V and 3 from J, leaving 16 bases between them. This CDR3 is built from 15 residues. The CDR3 DNA reads as TGTGCCAGCGGGGAAAGGGAGGGCTCTAATGAAAAACTGTTTTTT. Translated, it gives CASGEREGSNEKLFF.

This clonotype was picked up many times. The chain carries TRBV5-1 and TRBJ2-1; 8 bases match TRBD2. J was trimmed by 8 bases and V by 0 bases; bases with no gene match: 7. Germline CDR1 SGHRS, CDR2 YFSETQ. This CDR3 is 15 amino acids long. CDR3 loop: CASSLGIAGLDEQFF. In nucleotides, the CDR3 is TGCGCCAGCAGCTTGGGTATAGCGGGGTTGGATGAGCAGTTCTTC. Full variable domain (remainder filled in from reference TRBV5-1 and TRBJ2-1): KAGVTQTPRYLIKTRGQQVTLSCSPISGHRSVSWYQQTPGQGLQFLFEYFSETQRNKGNFPGRFSGRQFSNSRSEMNVSTLELGDSALYLCASSLGIAGLDEQFFGPGTRLTVL.

This clonotype appeared many times. This sequence joins TRBV2 and TRBJ2-5; the D gene is possibly TRBD1 (6 bases). The CDR3 loop spans 11 amino acids. V lost 8 bases and J 7 bases, leaving 11 bases between the germline ends. Germline CDR1 SNHLY, CDR2 FYNNEI. Written as DNA, the CDR3 is TGTGCCAGCCGGGACATAGGGACCCAGTACTTC. This sequence encodes CASRDIGTQYF.

This clonotype was observed at least ten times. The genes are TRBV5-1 and TRBJ1-4; no clear D gene. V dropped 0 bases and J dropped 0 bases, with 6 bases sitting between them. The CDR3 is 15 residues long. Germline loops: CDR1 SGHRS, CDR2 YFSETQ. Written as DNA, the CDR3 is TGCGCCAGCAGCTTGGGGAGCTCAACTAATGAAAAACTGTTTTTT. It specifies CASSLGSSTNEKLFF.

The rearrangement links TRBV7-6 to TRBJ2-3; unclear D gene. CDR1 is SGHVS, CDR2 FNYEAQ, per germline. Trimming pared 1 base from V and 2 bases from J, leaving 13 bases between. The CDR3 runs to 16 residues. CDR3 sequence reads: CASSLVTVQSTDTQYF. The CDR3 DNA follows: TGTGCCAGCAGCTTAGTAACGGTTCAGTCCACAGATACGCAGTATTTT.

This clonotype has more than one count but fewer than ten. The genes are TRBV14 and TRBJ2-7; 9 bases agree with TRBD2. The CDR3 sequence is 17 residues long. Germline lookup yields CDR1 SGHDN and CDR2 FVKESK. V lost 4 bases and J lost 3; bases outside the gene matches: 13. The CDR3 sequence: CASSPPGLAFPLYEQYF. CDR3 bases: TGTGCCAGCAGCCCGCCGGGACTAGCTTTTCCCCTCTACGAGCAGTACTTC.

This clonotype has at least ten counts. The rearrangement joins TRBV5-1 to TRBJ1-1; D perhaps matches TRBD1 (6 bases). The CDR3 contains 14 residues. Trimming left V 4 bases short and J 5 bases short, with 15 bases between. CDR1 and CDR2 (germline): SGHRS, YFSETQ. CDR3 bases: TGCGCCAGCAGCATGGCCAGGGGTGAGACTGAAGCTTTCTTT. Its translation: CASSMARGETEAFF.

This clonotype has a count of ten or more. The CDR3 nucleotides are TGCAGTGCTAGAGGTTTAACAGGGGATGTGTACGAGCAGTACTTC. It specifies CSARGLTGDVYEQYF. The chain is built from TRBV20-1 and TRBJ2-7, with 7 positions matching TRBD1. The CDR3 runs to 15 residues. The J segment lost 4 bases and the V segment lost 1 base, leaving 10 bases of the junction unmatched. Germline V CDR1 and CDR2: DFQATT, SNEGSKA (reference sequence).

A few counts support this clonotype. This chain uses TRBV4-1 with TRBJ1-5; 8 positions agree with TRBD1. This CDR3 has 18 residues. The junction had 16 bases not matched to a gene; V was cut back by 8 bases and J by 1 base. In germline, CDR1 is MGHRA, CDR2 YSYEKL. The CDR3 region is CASGPAARGHGSNQPQHF. CDR3 sequence (DNA): TGCGCCAGCGGGCCCGCCGCCAGGGGGCATGGAAGCAATCAGCCCCAGCATTTT.

J is TRBJ1-6 and V is TRBV19; D perhaps matches TRBD1 (6 bases). The V end lost 5 bases, the J end lost 6 bases, and 14 bases lay between the germline ends. This CDR3 comprises 15 residues. In germline, CDR1 is LNHDA, CDR2 SQIVND (reference sequence). The CDR3 is CASSPKGTPNSPLHF. The CDR3 DNA follows: TGTGCCAGTAGTCCAAAAGGGACACCTAATTCACCCCTCCACTTT.

Ten or more counts support this clonotype. This chain links TRBV15 with TRBJ1-3, with D hard to call. Germline CDR1 LNHNV, CDR2 YYDKDF (reference sequence). The CDR3 runs 13 residues. The germline V and J ends were trimmed by 0 bases and 9 bases, with 9 bases remaining between them. The CDR3 nucleotides are TGTGCCACCAGCAGAGAAGCCGGGAGCACCATATATTTT. Translating it yields CATSREAGSTIYF.

This clonotype has ten or more counts. The genes are TRBV20-1 and TRBJ2-3; 13 bases fit TRBD2. The V gene end was trimmed by 3 bases and the J gene end by 6 bases; junction bases not matched to a gene: 6. From germline, CDR1 is DFQATT and CDR2 SNEGSKA (reference sequence). The CDR3 loop spans 15 amino acids. This CDR3 is CSASRTSGGLDTQYF. The CDR3 bases are TGCAGTGCTAGCCGGACTAGCGGGGGACTGGATACGCAGTATTTT.

This clonotype was detected ten times or more. The chain recombines TRBV12-3 or TRBV12-4 with TRBJ1-2; D gene unclear. Trimming took off 7 bases at V and 6 bases at J, with 6 bases between the two ends. The CDR3 is 10 residues long. The CDR3 sequence is CASKGDGYTF. The CDR3 DNA reads TGTGCCAGCAAAGGAGATGGCTACACCTTC.

This clonotype appeared many times. The V and J genes are TRBV7-9 and TRBJ1-4; D is unresolved. Trimming stripped 10 bases from V and 0 bases from J, with 15 bases between. CDR1 and CDR2 from the germline V gene are SEHNR and FQNEAQ (reference sequence). This CDR3 contains 15 residues. The CDR3: CATVPTPATNEKLFF. In DNA, the CDR3 is TGTGCCACCGTTCCTACACCCGCAACTAATGAAAAACTGTTTTTT.

There are many counts of this clonotype. This chain uses TRBV28 with TRBJ2-5; 7 bases are a match to TRBD1. The CDR3 runs to 16 residues. Trimming removed 5 bases from V and 2 bases from J; junction bases left unmatched: 11. The germline V gene has CDR1 MDHEN and CDR2 SYDVKM. The CDR3 region is CASSVIQGRGQETQYF. The CDR3 coding sequence is TGTGCCAGCAGTGTAATACAGGGGAGAGGACAAGAGACCCAGTACTTC.

This chain uses TRBV28 with TRBJ2-7; a weak D match, TRBD1 (6 bases). Germline CDR1 reads MDHEN; CDR2 reads SYDVKM. V lost 6 bases, J lost 0 bases, and 15 bases lay in between. The CDR3 contains 15 residues. CDR3 protein: CASSTGSKSSYEQYF. The CDR3 DNA reads TGTGCCAGCAGCACAGGGTCCAAAAGCTCCTACGAGCAGTACTTC.

This clonotype showed up many times. The chain carries TRBV2 and TRBJ1-5; weak D call: TRBD1 (5 bases). CDR3 size: 14 residues. The germline gives CDR1 SNHLY, CDR2 FYNNEI. The V end lost 4 bases, the J end lost 10 bases, and 17 bases lay between the germline ends. Written as DNA, the CDR3 is TGTGCCAGCAGTGCGGGAGGGGCGAGGAGTCCCCAGCATTTT. Translating it yields CASSAGGARSPQHF.

In this sample, this clonotype turned up many times. V is TRBV20-1 and J is TRBJ2-3; 7 bases are a match to TRBD2. Germline CDR1 and CDR2: DFQATT and SNEGSKA (reference sequence). After removal of 3 bases from V and 3 bases from J, the junction contained 6 bases not matched to a gene. The CDR3 is made up of 14 amino acids. The CDR3 bases are TGCAGTGCTAGGGCGGGGGTGAAGACAGATACGCAGTATTTT. Its protein product is CSARAGVKTDTQYF.